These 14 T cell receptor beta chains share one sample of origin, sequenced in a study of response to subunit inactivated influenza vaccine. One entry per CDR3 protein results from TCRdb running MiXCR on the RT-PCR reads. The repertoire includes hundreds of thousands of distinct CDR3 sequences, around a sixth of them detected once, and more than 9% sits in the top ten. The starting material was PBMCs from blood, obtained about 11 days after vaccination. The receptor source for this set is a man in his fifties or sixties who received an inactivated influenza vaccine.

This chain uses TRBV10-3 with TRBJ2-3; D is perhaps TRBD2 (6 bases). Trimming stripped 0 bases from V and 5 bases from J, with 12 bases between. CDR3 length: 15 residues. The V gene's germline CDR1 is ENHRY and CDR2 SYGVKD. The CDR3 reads CAISESNGSGDTQYF. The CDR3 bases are TGTGCCATCAGTGAGTCTAACGGGAGCGGAGATACGCAGTATTTT.

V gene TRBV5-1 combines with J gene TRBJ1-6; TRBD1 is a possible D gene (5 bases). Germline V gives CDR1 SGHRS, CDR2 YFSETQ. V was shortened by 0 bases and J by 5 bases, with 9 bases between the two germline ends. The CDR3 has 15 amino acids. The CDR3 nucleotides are TGCGCCAGCAGCTTGGAGGGCAGGGATAATTCACCCCTCCACTTT. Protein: CASSLEGRDNSPLHF.

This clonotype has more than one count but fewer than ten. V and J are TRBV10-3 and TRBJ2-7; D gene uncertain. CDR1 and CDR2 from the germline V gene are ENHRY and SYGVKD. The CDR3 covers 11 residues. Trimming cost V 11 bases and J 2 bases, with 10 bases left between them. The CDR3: CAHGQAYEQYF. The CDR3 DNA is TGTGCCCATGGGCAGGCCTACGAGCAGTACTTC.

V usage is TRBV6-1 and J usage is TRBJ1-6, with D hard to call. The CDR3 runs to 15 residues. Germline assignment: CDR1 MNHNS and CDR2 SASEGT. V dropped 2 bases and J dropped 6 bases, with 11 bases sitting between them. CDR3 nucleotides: TGTGCCAGCAGTGAATTGACAAGGGTTAATTCACCCCTCCACTTT. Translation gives CASSELTRVNSPLHF.

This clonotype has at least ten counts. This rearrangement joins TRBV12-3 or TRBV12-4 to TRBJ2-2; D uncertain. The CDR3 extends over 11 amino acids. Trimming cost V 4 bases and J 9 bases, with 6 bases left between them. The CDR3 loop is CASSSLWELFF. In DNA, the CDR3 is TGTGCCAGCAGTTCGCTCTGGGAGCTGTTTTTT.

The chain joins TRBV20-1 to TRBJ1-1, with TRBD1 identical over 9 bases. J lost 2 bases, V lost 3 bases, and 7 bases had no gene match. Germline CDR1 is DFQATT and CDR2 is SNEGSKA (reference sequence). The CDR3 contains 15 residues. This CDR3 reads CSASLPGQGNTEAFF. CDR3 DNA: TGCAGTGCTAGTCTCCCGGGACAGGGCAACACTGAAGCTTTCTTT.

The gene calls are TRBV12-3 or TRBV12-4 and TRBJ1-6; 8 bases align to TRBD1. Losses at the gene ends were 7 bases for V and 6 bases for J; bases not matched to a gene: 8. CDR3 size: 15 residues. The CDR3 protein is CASKMDRDANSPLHF. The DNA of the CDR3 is TGTGCCAGCAAAATGGACAGGGATGCTAATTCACCCCTCCACTTT.

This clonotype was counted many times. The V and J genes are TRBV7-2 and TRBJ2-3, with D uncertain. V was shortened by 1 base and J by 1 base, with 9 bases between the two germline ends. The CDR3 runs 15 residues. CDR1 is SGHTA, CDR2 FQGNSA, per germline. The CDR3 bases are TGTGCCAGCAGCTTAGGGGCTACAGGCACAGATACGCAGTATTTT. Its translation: CASSLGATGTDTQYF.

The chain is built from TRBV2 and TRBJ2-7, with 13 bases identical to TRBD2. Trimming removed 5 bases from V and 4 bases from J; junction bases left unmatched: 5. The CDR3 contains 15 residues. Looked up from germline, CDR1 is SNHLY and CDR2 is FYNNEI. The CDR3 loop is CASSMTSGRRYEQYF. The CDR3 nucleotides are TGTGCCAGCAGTATGACTAGCGGGAGGCGTTACGAGCAGTACTTC.

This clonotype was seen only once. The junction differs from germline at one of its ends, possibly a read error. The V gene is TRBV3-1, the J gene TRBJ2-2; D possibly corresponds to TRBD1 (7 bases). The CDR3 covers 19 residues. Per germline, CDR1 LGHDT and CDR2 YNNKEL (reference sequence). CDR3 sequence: CARRARRGRSSGPTGELFF. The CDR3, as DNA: TGTGCCCGCAGGGCCCGCAGGGGGAGGTCGAGCGGACCAACCGGGGAGCTGTTTTTT.

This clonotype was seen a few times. The chain's CDR3 is CATSERGTSGRAVETQYF. In DNA, the CDR3 is TGTGCCACCAGTGAACGGGGGACTAGCGGGAGGGCCGTGGAGACCCAGTACTTC. This sequence joins TRBV24-1 and TRBJ2-5, with 16 positions matching TRBD2. Germline CDR1 is KGHDR and CDR2 is SFDVKD. V lost 4 bases to trimming and J lost 5 bases; unmatched junction nucleotides: 9. There are 18 residues in the CDR3.

The CDR3 DNA is TGCGCCAGCAGCTTGGTAATTTCCTACGAGCAGTACTTC. Protein product: CASSLVISYEQYF. V gene TRBV5-1 combines with J gene TRBJ2-7; D ambiguous. The CDR3 covers 13 residues. CDR1 is SGHRS and CDR2 is YFSETQ in the germline V gene. V was cut by 0 bases and J by 1 base, with 5 bases left in between.

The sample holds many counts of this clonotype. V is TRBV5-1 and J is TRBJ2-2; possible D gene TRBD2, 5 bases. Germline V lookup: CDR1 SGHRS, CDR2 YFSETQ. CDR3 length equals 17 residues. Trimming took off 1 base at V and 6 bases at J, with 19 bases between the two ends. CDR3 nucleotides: TGCGCCAGCAGCTTGACCGGGTCCCCGGGGATTTCCGGGGAGCTGTTTTTT. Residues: CASSLTGSPGISGELFF.

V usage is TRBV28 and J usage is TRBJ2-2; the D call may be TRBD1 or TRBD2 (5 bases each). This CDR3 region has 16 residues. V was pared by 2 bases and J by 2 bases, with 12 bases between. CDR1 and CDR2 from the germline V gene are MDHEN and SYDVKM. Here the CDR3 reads CASSLQRGVNTGELFF. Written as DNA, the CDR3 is TGTGCCAGCAGTTTACAAAGGGGAGTTAACACCGGGGAGCTGTTTTTT.